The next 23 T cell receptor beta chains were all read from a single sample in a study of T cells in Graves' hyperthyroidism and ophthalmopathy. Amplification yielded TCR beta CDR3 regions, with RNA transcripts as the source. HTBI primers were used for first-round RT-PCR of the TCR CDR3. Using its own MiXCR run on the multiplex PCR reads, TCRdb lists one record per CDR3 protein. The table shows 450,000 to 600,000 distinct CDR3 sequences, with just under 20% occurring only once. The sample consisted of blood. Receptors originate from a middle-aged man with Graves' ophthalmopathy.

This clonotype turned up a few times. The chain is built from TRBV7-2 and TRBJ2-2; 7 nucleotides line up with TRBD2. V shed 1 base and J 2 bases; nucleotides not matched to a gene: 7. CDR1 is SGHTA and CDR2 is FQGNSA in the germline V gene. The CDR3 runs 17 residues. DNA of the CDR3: TGTGCCAGCAGCTTAGGACTAGCCCTTAATAACACCGGGGAGCTGTTTTTT. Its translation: CASSLGLALNNTGELFF.

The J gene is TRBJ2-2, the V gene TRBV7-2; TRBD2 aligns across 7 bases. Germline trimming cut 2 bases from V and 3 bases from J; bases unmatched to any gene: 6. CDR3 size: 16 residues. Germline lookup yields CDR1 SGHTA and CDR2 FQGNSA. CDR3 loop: CASSLTLAVHTGELFF. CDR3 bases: TGTGCCAGCAGCTTAACCCTAGCGGTCCACACCGGGGAGCTGTTTTTT.

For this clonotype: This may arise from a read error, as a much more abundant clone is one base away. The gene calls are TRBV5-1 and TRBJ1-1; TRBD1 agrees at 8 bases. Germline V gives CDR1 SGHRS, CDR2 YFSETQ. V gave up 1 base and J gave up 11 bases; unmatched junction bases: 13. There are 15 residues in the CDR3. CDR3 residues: CASSLMRRQGSGAFF. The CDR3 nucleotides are TGCGCCAGCAGCTTGATGAGGAGACAGGGGAGTGGGGCTTTCTTT.

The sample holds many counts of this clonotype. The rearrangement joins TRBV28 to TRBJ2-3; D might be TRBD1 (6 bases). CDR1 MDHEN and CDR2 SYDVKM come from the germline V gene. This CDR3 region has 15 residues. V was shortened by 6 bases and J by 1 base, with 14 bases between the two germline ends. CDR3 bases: TGTGCCAGCAGCCAAGCAGGGGCAGGCACAGATACGCAGTATTTT. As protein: CASSQAGAGTDTQYF. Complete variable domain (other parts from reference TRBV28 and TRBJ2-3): DVKVTQSSRYLVKRTGEKVFLECVQDMDHENMFWYRQDPGLGLRLIYFSYDVKMKEKGDIPEGYSVSREKKERFSLILESASTNQTSMYLCASSQAGAGTDTQYFGPGTRLTVL.

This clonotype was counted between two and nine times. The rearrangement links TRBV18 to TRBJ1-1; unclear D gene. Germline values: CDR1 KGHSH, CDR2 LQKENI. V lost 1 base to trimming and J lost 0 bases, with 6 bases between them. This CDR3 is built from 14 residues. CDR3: CASSPLGMNTEAFF. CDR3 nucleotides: TGTGCCAGCTCACCACTAGGGATGAACACTGAAGCTTTCTTT.

The CDR3 is CASSPQGTYNSPLHF. The CDR3 DNA reads as TGCGCCAGCAGCCCCCAGGGGACTTACAATTCACCCCTCCACTTT. V gene TRBV5-1 combines with J gene TRBJ1-6; D is perhaps TRBD1 (6 bases). This CDR3 spans 15 amino acids. Germline V lookup: CDR1 SGHRS, CDR2 YFSETQ. The ends were cut back, 4 bases at V and 7 bases at J, with 15 bases in the middle. The full variable domain, completed using reference TRBV5-1 and TRBJ1-6, is KAGVTQTPRYLIKTRGQQVTLSCSPISGHRSVSWYQQTPGQGLQFLFEYFSETQRNKGNFPGRFSGRQFSNSRSEMNVSTLELGDSALYLCASSPQGTYNSPLHFGNGTRLTVT.

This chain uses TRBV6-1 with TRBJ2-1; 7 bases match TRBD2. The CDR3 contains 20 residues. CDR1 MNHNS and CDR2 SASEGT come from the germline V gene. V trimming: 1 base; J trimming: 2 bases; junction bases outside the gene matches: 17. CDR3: CASSEVRSRAVLAAYNEQFF. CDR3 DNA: TGTGCCAGCAGTGAAGTGAGGTCGCGAGCGGTCCTAGCGGCCTACAATGAGCAGTTCTTC.

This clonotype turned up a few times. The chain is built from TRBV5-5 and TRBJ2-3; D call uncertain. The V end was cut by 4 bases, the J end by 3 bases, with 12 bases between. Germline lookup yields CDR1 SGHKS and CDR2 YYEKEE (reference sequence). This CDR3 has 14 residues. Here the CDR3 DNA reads TGTGCCAGCAGCCGAACAGAGATGACAGATACGCAGTATTTT. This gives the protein CASSRTEMTDTQYF.

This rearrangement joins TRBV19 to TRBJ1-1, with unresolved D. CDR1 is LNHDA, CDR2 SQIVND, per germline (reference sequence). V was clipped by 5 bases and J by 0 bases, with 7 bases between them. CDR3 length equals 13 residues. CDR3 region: CASSPSVNTEAFF. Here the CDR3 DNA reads TGTGCCAGTAGTCCCTCAGTGAACACTGAAGCTTTCTTT.

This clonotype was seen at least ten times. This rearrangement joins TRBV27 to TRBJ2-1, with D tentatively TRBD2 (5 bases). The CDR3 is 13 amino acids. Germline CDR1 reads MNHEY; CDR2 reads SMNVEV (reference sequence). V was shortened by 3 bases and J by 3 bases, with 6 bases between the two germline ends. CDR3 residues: CASSFGIYNEQFF. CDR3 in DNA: TGTGCCAGCAGTTTCGGGATCTACAATGAGCAGTTCTTC.

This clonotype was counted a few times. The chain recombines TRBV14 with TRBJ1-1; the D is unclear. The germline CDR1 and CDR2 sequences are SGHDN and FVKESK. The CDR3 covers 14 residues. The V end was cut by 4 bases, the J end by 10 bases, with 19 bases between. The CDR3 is CASSPRAGNWRAFF. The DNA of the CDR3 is TGTGCCAGCAGCCCCCGGGCGGGGAACTGGAGAGCTTTCTTT.

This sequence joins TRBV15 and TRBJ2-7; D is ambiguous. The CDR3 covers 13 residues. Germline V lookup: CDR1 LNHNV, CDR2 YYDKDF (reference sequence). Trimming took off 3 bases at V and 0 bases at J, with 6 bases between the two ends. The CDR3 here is CATSSLSSYEQYF. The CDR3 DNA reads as TGTGCCACCAGCAGTTTGAGCTCCTACGAGCAGTACTTC.

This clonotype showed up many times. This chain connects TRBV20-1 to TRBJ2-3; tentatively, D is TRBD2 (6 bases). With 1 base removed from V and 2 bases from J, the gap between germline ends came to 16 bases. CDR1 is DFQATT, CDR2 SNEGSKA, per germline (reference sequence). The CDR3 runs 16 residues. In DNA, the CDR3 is TGCAGTGCTAGAGGGTTACGGGACTCCTTCACAGATACGCAGTATTTT. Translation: CSARGLRDSFTDTQYF.

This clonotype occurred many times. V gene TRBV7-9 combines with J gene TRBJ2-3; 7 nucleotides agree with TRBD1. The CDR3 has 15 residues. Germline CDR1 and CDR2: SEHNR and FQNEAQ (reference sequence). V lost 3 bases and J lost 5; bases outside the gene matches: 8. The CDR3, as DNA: TGTGCCAGCAGCTTTGCAACCCACAGGGGAGATACGCAGTATTTT. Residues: CASSFATHRGDTQYF.

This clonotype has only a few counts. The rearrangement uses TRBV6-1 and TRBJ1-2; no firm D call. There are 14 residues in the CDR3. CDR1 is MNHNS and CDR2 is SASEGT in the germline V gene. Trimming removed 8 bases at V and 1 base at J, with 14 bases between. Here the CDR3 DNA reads TGTGCCAGCGGGCAGGACGGCGTTAACTATGGCTACACCTTC. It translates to CASGQDGVNYGYTF.

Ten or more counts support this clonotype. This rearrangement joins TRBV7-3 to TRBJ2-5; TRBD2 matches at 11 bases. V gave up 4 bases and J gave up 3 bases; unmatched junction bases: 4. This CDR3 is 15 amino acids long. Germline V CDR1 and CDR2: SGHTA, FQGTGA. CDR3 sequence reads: CASSSQGLAEETQYF. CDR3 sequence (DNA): TGTGCCAGCAGCTCGCAGGGACTAGCGGAAGAGACCCAGTACTTC.

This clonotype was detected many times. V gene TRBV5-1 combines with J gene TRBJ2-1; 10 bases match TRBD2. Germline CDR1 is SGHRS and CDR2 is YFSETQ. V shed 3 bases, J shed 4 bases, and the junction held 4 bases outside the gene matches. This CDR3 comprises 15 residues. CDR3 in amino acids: CASSYIAGGYNEQFF. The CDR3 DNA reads TGCGCCAGCAGCTACATAGCGGGGGGATACAATGAGCAGTTCTTC. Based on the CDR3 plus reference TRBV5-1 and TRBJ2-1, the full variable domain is KAGVTQTPRYLIKTRGQQVTLSCSPISGHRSVSWYQQTPGQGLQFLFEYFSETQRNKGNFPGRFSGRQFSNSRSEMNVSTLELGDSALYLCASSYIAGGYNEQFFGPGTRLTVL.

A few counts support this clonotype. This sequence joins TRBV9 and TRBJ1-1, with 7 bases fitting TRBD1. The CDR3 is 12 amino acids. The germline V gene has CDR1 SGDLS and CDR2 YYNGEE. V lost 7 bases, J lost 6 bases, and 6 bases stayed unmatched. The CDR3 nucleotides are TGTGCCAGCGGTAGGGACAGCCCTGAAGCTTTCTTT. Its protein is CASGRDSPEAFF.

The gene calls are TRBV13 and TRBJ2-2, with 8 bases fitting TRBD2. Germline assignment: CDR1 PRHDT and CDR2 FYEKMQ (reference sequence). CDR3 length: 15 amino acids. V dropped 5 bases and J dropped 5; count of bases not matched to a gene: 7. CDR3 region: CASSLGLVETGELFF. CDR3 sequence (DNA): TGTGCCAGCAGCCTGGGACTAGTCGAGACCGGGGAGCTGTTTTTT. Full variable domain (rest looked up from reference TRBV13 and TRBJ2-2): AAGVIQSPRHLIKEKRETATLKCYPIPRHDTVYWYQQGPGQDPQFLISFYEKMQSDKGSIPDRFSAQQFSDYHSELNMSSLELGDSALYFCASSLGLVETGELFFGEGSRLTVL.

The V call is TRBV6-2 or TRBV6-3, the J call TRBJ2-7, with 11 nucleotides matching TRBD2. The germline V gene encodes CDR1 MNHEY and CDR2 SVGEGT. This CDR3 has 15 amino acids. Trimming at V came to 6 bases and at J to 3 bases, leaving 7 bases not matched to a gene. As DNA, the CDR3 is TGTGCCAGCAGCTTAGCGGGGGGGACTTACTACGAGCAGTACTTC. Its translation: CASSLAGGTYYEQYF.

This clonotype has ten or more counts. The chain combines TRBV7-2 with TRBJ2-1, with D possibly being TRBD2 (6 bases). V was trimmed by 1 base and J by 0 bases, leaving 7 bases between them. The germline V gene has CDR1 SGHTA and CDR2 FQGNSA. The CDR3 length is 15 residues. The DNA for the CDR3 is TGTGCCAGCAGCTTAGATAGCGGCTCCTACAATGAGCAGTTCTTC. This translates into CASSLDSGSYNEQFF.

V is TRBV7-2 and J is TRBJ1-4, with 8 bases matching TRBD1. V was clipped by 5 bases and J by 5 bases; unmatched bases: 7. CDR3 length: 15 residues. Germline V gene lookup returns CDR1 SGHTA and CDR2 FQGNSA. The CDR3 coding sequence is TGTGCCAGCAGCCCCCAGACAGGGGTGAATGAAAAACTGTTTTTT. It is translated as CASSPQTGVNEKLFF.

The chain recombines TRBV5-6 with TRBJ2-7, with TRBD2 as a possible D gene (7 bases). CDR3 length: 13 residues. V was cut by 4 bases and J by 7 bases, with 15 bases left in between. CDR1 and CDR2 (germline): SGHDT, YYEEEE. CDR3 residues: CASSVGGGREQYF. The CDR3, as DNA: TGTGCCAGCAGCGTGGGGGGGGGGCGAGAGCAGTACTTC.